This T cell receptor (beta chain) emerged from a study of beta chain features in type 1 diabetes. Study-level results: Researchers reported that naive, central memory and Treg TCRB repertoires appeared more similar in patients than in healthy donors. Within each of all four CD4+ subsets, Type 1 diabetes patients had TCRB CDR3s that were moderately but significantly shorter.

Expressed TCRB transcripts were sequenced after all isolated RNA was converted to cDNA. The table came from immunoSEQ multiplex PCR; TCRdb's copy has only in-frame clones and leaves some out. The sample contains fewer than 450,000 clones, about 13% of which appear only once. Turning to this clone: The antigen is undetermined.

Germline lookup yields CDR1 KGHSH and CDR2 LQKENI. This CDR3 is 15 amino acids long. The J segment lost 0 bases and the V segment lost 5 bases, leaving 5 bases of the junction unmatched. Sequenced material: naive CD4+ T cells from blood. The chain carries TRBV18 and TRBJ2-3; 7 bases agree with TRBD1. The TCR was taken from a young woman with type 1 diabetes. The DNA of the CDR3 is TGTGCCAGCTCATCGGGACAGACAAGCACAGATACGCAGTATTTT. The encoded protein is CASSSGQTSTDTQYF.